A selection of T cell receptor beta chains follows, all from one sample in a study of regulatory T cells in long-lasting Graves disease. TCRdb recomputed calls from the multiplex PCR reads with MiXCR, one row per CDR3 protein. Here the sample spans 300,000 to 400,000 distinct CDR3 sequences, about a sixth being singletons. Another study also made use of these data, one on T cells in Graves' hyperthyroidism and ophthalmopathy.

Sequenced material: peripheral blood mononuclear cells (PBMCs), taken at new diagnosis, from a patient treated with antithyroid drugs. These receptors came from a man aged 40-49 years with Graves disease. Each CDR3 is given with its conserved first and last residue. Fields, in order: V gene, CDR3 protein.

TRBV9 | CASSPRSSRGVNEQFF
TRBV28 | CASSLVDSPYEQYF
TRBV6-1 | CASSEARTGGYEQYF
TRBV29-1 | CSVESYYGYTF
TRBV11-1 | CASRTYRDNEQFF
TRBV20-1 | CSAVGVGETQYF
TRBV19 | CASEQGAYTEAFF
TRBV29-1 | CSGRRGIGETQYF
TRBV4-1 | CASSPRQGKQYF
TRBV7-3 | CASSLIFPSLLFF
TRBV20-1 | CSARGDRGGEEETQYF
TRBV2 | CASSEFRNPNEKLFF
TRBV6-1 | CASSPAGRNTGELFF
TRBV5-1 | CASSFPGTGTDNEQFF
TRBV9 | CASSVAGATGELFF
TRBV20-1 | CSANEVATNEKLFF
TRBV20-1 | CSVRVSAGAQHF
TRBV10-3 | CAISESGGTLVENSPLHF
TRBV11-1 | CASSGDRVWDTQYF
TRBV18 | CASSAGGLNTEAFF
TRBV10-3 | CAIGRNRDTEAFF
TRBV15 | CATSRAGLWYEQYF
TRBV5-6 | CASCPFSAFETGELFF
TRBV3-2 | CAGSQETGARYNEQFF
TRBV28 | CAGSGGGSTNEKLFF
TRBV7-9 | CASSKTGGNTGELFF
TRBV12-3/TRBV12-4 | CASSLLAGGEEQYF
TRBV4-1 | CASSPHPRGATNEKLFF
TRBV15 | CATSRGTSGGYEQYF
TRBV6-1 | CASRVAGGRFHIQYF
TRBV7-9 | CASSFTQGDTQYF
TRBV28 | CASSLLVYEQYF
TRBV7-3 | CASGRGTLSEAFF
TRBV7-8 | CASSSARTSGTYNEQFF
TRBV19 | CASSIQGVSEQFF
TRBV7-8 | CASSLSWTSGGARF
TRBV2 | CASSLNGREKAFF
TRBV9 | CASSGRSTEAFF
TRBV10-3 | CAISEAGTDEKLFF
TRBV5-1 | CASSLDGGGVETQYF
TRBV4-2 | CASSQDGYYNEQYF
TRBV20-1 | CSAPDWAHEQYF
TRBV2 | CASSERQGLGNSPLHF
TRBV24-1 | CATSDSGTGDYGYTF
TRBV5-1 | CASSSRGQGAYEQYF
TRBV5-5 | CASSSGQTSTDTQYF
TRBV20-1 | CSARTRVDQPQHF
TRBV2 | CASNPGLAHNEQFF
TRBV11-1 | CASSWGGTDTQYF
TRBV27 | CASSLSGAQADTQYF
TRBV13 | CASSYMGTGFQHF
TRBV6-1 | CASRPGGLSYNEQFF